One and the same sample provided the 13 T cell receptor beta chains below, sequenced in a study of T cell responses to AZD1222 COVID-19 vaccine (dated by TCRdb to 2020 to 2023). Per the publication, the time point label means: baseline before first vaccination. Library preparation used the immunoSEQ multiplex PCR assay. The immuneACCESS repertoire file appears here via TCRdb, limited to in-frame rearrangements. These files lack a portion of the clones; in checked studies, under half of the deficit traces to unresolved V genes, and the cause of the others is not known. Across this sample there are approximately 170,000 clones, with about 92% seen only once. 3.9% of the sample rests with the top ten. The input for sequencing was peripheral blood, taken on day 0 of AZD1222 vaccination. These receptors came from an adult in good health.

The V and J genes are TRBV5-1 and TRBJ1-1; D is unresolved. CDR1 is SGHRS and CDR2 is YFSETQ in the germline V gene. CDR3 length: 19 amino acids. V was trimmed by 1 base and J by 0 bases, leaving 22 bases between them. The CDR3 DNA follows: TGCGCCAGCAGCTTGAGTGAGACCAACTTCGGGAGACTGAACACTGAAGCTTTCTTT. This encodes CASSLSETNFGRLNTEAFF.

This chain joins TRBV14 and TRBJ2-7; D is possibly TRBD2 (6 bases). There are 13 residues in the CDR3. Trimming stripped 1 base from V and 5 bases from J, with 9 bases between. Germline V gene lookup returns CDR1 SGHDN and CDR2 FVKESK. The CDR3 sequence: CASSQVAGNEQYF. The DNA for the CDR3 is TGTGCCAGCAGCCAAGTTGCGGGGAACGAGCAGTACTTC.

The chain recombines TRBV3-1 (or the pseudogene TRBV3-2) with TRBJ2-3, with D tentatively TRBD1 or TRBD2 (6 bases each). V gave up 2 bases and J gave up 5 bases, with 11 bases separating them. This CDR3 region has 14 residues. Germline CDR1 LGHDT, CDR2 YNNKEL (reference sequence). CDR3 DNA: TGTGCCAGCAGCCAAAGCGGAGGGGGAGATACGCAGTATTTT. As protein: CASSQSGGGDTQYF.

The rearrangement joins TRBV27 to TRBJ2-7, with D possibly being TRBD1 (7 bases). Deletions cut 6 bases from V and 0 bases from J, with 15 bases between. This CDR3 is built from 15 residues. Germline lookup yields CDR1 MNHEY and CDR2 SMNVEV (reference sequence). CDR3 in amino acids: CASRPDRDFSYEQYF. The CDR3 DNA reads TGTGCCAGCAGGCCTGACAGGGACTTCTCCTACGAGCAGTACTTC.

This chain uses TRBV3-1 (or the pseudogene TRBV3-2) with TRBJ2-2, with 10 bases fitting TRBD2. Germline CDR1 reads LGHDT; CDR2 reads YNNKEL (reference sequence). The CDR3 is 21 amino acids. J lost 5 bases, V lost 0 bases, and 18 bases had no gene match. The CDR3, as DNA: TGTGCCAGCAGCCAAGAAACCATGGGACTAGCGACAAGTGGGGGGACCGGGGAGCTGTTTTTT. Translation gives CASSQETMGLATSGGTGELFF.

This chain's CDR3 is CASFTGALNTEAFF. CDR3 nucleotides: TGTGCCAGCTTCACGGGGGCCCTGAACACTGAAGCTTTCTTT. The J gene is TRBJ1-1, the V gene TRBV6-5; perhaps TRBD1 as D (6 bases). This CDR3 spans 14 amino acids. CDR1 MNHEY and CDR2 SVGAGI come from the germline V gene. V gave up 8 bases and J gave up 0 bases, with 13 bases separating them.

The gene calls are TRBV27 and TRBJ1-6; the D is unclear. The germline V gene encodes CDR1 MNHEY and CDR2 SMNVEV (reference sequence). Trimming removed 0 bases from V and 7 bases from J, with 7 bases in between. This CDR3 is built from 14 residues. Here the CDR3 reads CASSLSSANSPLHF. The CDR3 DNA follows: TGTGCCAGCAGTTTATCGAGCGCGAATTCACCCCTCCACTTT.

The V call is TRBV11-2, the J call TRBJ1-5, with 8 bases identical to TRBD1. V lost 4 bases, J lost 2 bases, and 1 base stayed unmatched. The CDR3 covers 14 residues. Germline V gives CDR1 SGHAT, CDR2 FQNNGV. The CDR3 DNA reads TGTGCCAGCAGCTCGACAGGGGGCAATCAGCCCCAGCATTTT. It translates to CASSSTGGNQPQHF.

V and J are TRBV7-9 and TRBJ2-7; TRBD1 agrees at 10 bases. With 5 bases clipped from V and 5 bases from J, the junction kept 6 bases outside the gene matches. Looked up from germline, CDR1 is SEHNR and CDR2 is FQNEAQ (reference sequence). CDR3 length equals 14 residues. The CDR3 DNA is TGTGCCAGCAGCACCAGGGACAGGGGCCACGAGCAGTACTTC. Translated: CASSTRDRGHEQYF.

V and J are TRBV29-1 and TRBJ2-7; 8 nucleotides line up with TRBD2. Germline V gene sequence: CDR1 SQVTM, CDR2 ANQGSEA. J was trimmed by 5 bases and V by 4 bases; bases with no gene match: 7. This CDR3 has 13 residues. This chain's CDR3 is CSVGTGTRDEQYF. The CDR3 DNA is TGCAGCGTTGGAACCGGGACTAGAGACGAGCAGTACTTC.

This clone was seen once. This sequence joins TRBV11-2 and TRBJ1-2; 7 nucleotides agree with TRBD1. V lost 1 base to trimming and J lost 4 bases; unmatched junction nucleotides: 6. Germline assignment: CDR1 SGHAT and CDR2 FQNNGV. The CDR3 spans 15 residues. CDR3: CASSLGRGETYGYTF. CDR3 sequence (DNA): TGTGCCAGCAGCTTAGGCAGGGGGGAGACCTATGGCTACACCTTC.

This chain uses TRBV5-4 with TRBJ1-1; 7 bases fit TRBD1. This CDR3 spans 16 amino acids. The V and J ends lost 4 bases and 0 bases, in that order; junction bases with no gene match: 9. Germline values: CDR1 SGHNT, CDR2 YYREEE (reference sequence). CDR3 sequence reads: CASSPDRAGLNTEAFF. In DNA, the CDR3 is TGTGCCAGCAGCCCTGACAGGGCTGGGTTGAACACTGAAGCTTTCTTT.

The V call is TRBV18, the J call TRBJ1-1, with 9 positions matching TRBD1. Per germline, CDR1 KGHSH and CDR2 LQKENI. Trimming removed 2 bases from V and 8 bases from J; junction bases left unmatched: 3. CDR3 length equals 13 residues. The CDR3, as DNA: TGTGCCAGCTCACCAACAGGGACAGGGGAAGCTTTCTTT. This gives the protein CASSPTGTGEAFF.